This entry concerns a single T cell receptor (beta chain). 13 Jbeta primers and 60 Vbeta primers were used for the PCR. Sequencing was performed with immunoSEQ multiplex PCR; in TCRdb, only in-frame clones are kept and a portion is missing. This sample has around 220,000 clones, with 75% found just once. The data originate from a study of cytomegalovirus exposure and HLA in healthy donors. CDR1 and CDR2 (germline): MNHEY, SMNVEV (reference sequence). The CDR3 has 16 residues. Unmatched junction bases numbered 9, after V lost 1 base and J lost 5 bases. The specimen was PBMCs. The clonotype was recovered from a woman in her 30s in good health and CMV-seronegative. The chain is built from TRBV27 and TRBJ1-1, with TRBD1 matching 8 bases. In nucleotides, the CDR3 is TGTGCCAGCAGTTTATTGGGCAGGGGGCTGGAAACTGAAGCTTTCTTT. Translation gives CASSLLGRGLETEAFF.